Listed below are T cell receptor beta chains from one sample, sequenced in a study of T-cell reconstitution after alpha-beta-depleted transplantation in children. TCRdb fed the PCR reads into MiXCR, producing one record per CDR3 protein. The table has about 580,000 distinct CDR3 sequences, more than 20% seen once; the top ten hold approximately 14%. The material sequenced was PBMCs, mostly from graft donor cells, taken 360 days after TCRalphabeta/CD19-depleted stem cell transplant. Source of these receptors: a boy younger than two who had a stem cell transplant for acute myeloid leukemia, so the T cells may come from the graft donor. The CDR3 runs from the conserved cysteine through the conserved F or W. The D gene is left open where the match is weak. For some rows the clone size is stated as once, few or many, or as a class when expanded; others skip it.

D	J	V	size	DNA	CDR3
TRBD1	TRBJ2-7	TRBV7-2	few	TGTGCCAGCAGCCCAGGACAGGTATCAACCTACGAGCAGTACTTC	CASSPGQVSTYEQYF
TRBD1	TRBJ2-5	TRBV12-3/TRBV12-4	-	TGTGCCAGCAGTAATATCGGGACAGGGAAGGAGACCCAGTACTTC	CASSNIGTGKETQYF
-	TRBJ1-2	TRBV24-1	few	TGTGCCACCAGTGATCCCGGGCAGGATCATGGCTACACCTTC	CATSDPGQDHGYTF
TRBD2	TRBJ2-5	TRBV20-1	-	TGCAGTGCTAGGGTGCTCGGGCTAGCGGGGGGAAAGACCCAGTACTTC	CSARVLGLAGGKTQYF
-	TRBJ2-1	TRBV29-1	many	TGCAGCGTTGATCCCAGCGAGCAGTTCTTC	CSVDPSEQFF
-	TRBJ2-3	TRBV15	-	TGTGCCACCAGCAGACCTCGGGGTAGAGCGTCCACAGATACGCAGTATTTT	CATSRPRGRASTDTQYF
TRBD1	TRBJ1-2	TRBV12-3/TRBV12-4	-	TGTGCCAGCAGCCGACAGGGAGGGCTATCCCTAAGAAGAAGTACCTATGGCTACACCTTC	CASSRQGGLSLRRSTYGYTF
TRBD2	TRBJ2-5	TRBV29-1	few	TGCAGCGTTGGGGGACTAGCTCCCCGGACCCAGTACTTC	CSVGGLAPRTQYF
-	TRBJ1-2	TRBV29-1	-	TGCAGCGTTGAGGACATCTCTAACTATGGCTACACCTTC	CSVEDISNYGYTF
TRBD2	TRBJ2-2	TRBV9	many	TGTGCCAGCAGGTCTAGCGGGGGGGCGGTCGGGGAGCTGTTTTTT	CASRSSGGAVGELFF
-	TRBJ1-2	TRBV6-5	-	TGTGCCAGCAGGAATTACAGGGTCGGCTACACCTTC	CASRNYRVGYTF
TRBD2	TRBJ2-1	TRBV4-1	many	TGCGCCAGCAGCCCGCTAGCGGGGGGGGGCAATGAGCAGTTCTTC	CASSPLAGGGNEQFF
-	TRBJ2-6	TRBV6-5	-	TGTGCCAGCAGTTCTCTACGAGCGGGGGCCAACGTCCTGACTTTC	CASSSLRAGANVLTF
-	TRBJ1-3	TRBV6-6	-	TGTGCCAGCTCTGGGGGAAACACCATATATTTT	CASSGGNTIYF
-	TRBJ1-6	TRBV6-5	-	TGTGCCAGCAGTTACGCCGCGCCTATGTCCACACGATCACCCCTCCACTTT	CASSYAAPMSTRSPLHF
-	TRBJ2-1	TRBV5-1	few	TGCGCCAGCAGCCAAGACGGGGCGGGACACAATGAGCAGTTCTTC	CASSQDGAGHNEQFF
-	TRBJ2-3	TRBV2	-	TGTGCCAGCAGTGCAGGGGATCCTATCTCTACAGATACGCAGTATTTT	CASSAGDPISTDTQYF
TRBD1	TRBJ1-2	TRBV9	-	TGTGCCAGCAGCGCCGGACAGGAGGGCTGTGGCTACACCTTC	CASSAGQEGCGYTF
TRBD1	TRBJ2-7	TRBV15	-	TGTGCCACCAGCAGAGATCAGACAGGGAATTCCTACGAGCAGTACTTC	CATSRDQTGNSYEQYF
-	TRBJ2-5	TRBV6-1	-	TGTGCCAGCAGTACAGGGATTGGGATGGAGACCCAGTACTTC	CASSTGIGMETQYF
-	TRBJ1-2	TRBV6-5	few	TGTGCCAGCAGTTACTCGGCAAGGGTCGGCTATGGCTACACCTTC	CASSYSARVGYGYTF
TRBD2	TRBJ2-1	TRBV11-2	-	TGTGCCAGCAACCTAGCGGGGGGGACCTACAATGAGCAGTTCTTC	CASNLAGGTYNEQFF
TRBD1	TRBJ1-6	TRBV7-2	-	TGTGCCAGCAGCTTAGTCCAGGGGGCGCTTCTTCGGACACCCCTCCACTTT	CASSLVQGALLRTPLHF
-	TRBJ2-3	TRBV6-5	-	TGTGCCAGCAGTTACTATGGAGCGGCAGATACGCAGTATTTT	CASSYYGAADTQYF
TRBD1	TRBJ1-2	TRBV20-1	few	TGCAGTGCTAGAGATAGACAGGGGGCAAGTGGCTACACCTTC	CSARDRQGASGYTF